These 30 T cell receptor beta chains originate from one sample sequenced in a study of CD8+ T cells in alopecia areata. Sequencing templates came from extracted RNA that was reverse transcribed into cDNA. Repertoires were generated with immunoSEQ multiplex PCR, while TCRdb's copy carries only in-frame clones and drops some. The sample carries about 200,000 clones, about 53% recorded once. Sequences were derived from CD4+ T cells sorted from blood, sampled at week 0. The receptors originated from a human donor with alopecia areata.

This chain uses TRBV2 with TRBJ1-2; the D is unclear. Per the germline V gene, CDR1 is SNHLY and CDR2 is FYNNEI. The CDR3 extends over 11 amino acids. V was shortened by 6 bases and J by 3 bases, with 5 bases between the two germline ends. DNA of the CDR3: TGTGCCAGCAGGGAGGACTATGGCTACACCTTC. The encoded protein is CASREDYGYTF.

This chain joins TRBV9 and TRBJ1-1, with a weak D call TRBD1 (5 bases). Germline V gene data show CDR1 as SGDLS and CDR2 as YYNGEE. The CDR3 loop spans 14 amino acids. V was shortened by 6 bases and J by 5 bases, with 17 bases between the two germline ends. DNA for the CDR3: TGTGCCAGCAACCGCAATGGGGGAGAAACTGAAGCTTTCTTT. Encoded protein: CASNRNGGETEAFF.

The chain links TRBV5-1 to TRBJ2-5, with a possible D match to TRBD1 (6 bases). The CDR3 consists of 15 residues. Germline V gene sequence: CDR1 SGHRS, CDR2 YFSETQ. The V gene lost 2 bases and the J gene lost 2 bases, with 13 bases spanning the gap. CDR3 region: CASSFGTQSQETQYF. In DNA form, the CDR3 reads TGCGCCAGCAGCTTCGGGACACAATCGCAAGAGACCCAGTACTTC.

The chain is built from TRBV7-8 and TRBJ1-1; D is undetermined. The V gene's germline CDR1 is SGHVS and CDR2 FQNEAQ. Between the trimmed V and J ends, which lost 1 base and 6 bases, there was a span of 9 bases. This CDR3 has 13 residues. For the CDR3, the DNA is TGTGCCAGCAGCTTAGGTCTGACGGCTGAAGCTTTCTTT. It is translated as CASSLGLTAEAFF.

The chain is built from TRBV4-1 and TRBJ1-1; 7 bases line up with TRBD1. From germline, CDR1 is MGHRA and CDR2 YSYEKL. Unmatched junction bases numbered 5, after V lost 4 bases and J lost 0 bases. The CDR3 runs 15 residues. The CDR3 DNA reads TGCGCCAGCAGCCGGAATACAGGGGTGAACACTGAAGCTTTCTTT. Translated, it gives CASSRNTGVNTEAFF.

This chain connects TRBV27 to TRBJ2-7, with D uncertain. This CDR3 spans 13 amino acids. Trimming stripped 2 bases from V and 7 bases from J, with 12 bases between. Germline V lookup: CDR1 MNHEY, CDR2 SMNVEV (reference sequence). The CDR3 spells CASSLRRVSEQYF. The CDR3 DNA sequence: TGTGCCAGCAGTTTACGTCGAGTCTCAGAGCAGTACTTC.

The chain carries TRBV4-1 and TRBJ1-5; possibly TRBD1 for D (5 bases). This CDR3 contains 18 residues. The germline V gene has CDR1 MGHRA and CDR2 YSYEKL. The V end was cut by 1 base, the J end by 3 bases, with 19 bases between. Here the CDR3 DNA reads TGCGCCAGCAGCCAAGTGGCCCGGGGCCTAGCCTTCAATCAGCCCCAGCATTTT. It encodes CASSQVARGLAFNQPQHF.

CDR3 residues: CSVERLAGGGNEQFF. CDR3 coding DNA: TGCAGCGTTGAACGGCTAGCGGGAGGAGGAAATGAGCAGTTCTTC. The rearrangement links TRBV29-1 to TRBJ2-1, with 11 positions matching TRBD2. Losses at the gene ends were 2 bases for V and 7 bases for J; bases not matched to a gene: 7. This CDR3 is 15 amino acids long. The germline V gene has CDR1 SQVTM and CDR2 ANQGSEA.

The gene calls are TRBV9 and TRBJ2-1; maybe TRBD1 (6 bases). CDR3 length: 15 residues. V dropped 2 bases and J dropped 3 bases, with 12 bases sitting between them. CDR1 and CDR2 from the germline V gene are SGDLS and YYNGEE. The CDR3 loop is CASSVSGTNYNEQFF. DNA for the CDR3: TGTGCCAGCAGCGTTTCCGGGACAAACTACAATGAGCAGTTCTTC.

This clone was detected a few times. CDR3: CASSRRQGVSEAFF. The CDR3 DNA follows: TGTGCCAGCAGCCGCCGACAGGGGGTTTCTGAAGCTTTCTTT. V gene TRBV11-2 combines with J gene TRBJ1-1, with 9 bases matching TRBD1. Germline CDR1 is SGHAT and CDR2 is FQNNGV. This CDR3 is built from 14 residues. Losses at the gene ends were 5 bases for V and 6 bases for J; bases not matched to a gene: 7. Complete variable domain (other parts from reference TRBV11-2 and TRBJ1-1): EAGVAQSPRYKIIEKRQSVAFWCNPISGHATLYWYQQILGQGPKLLIQFQNNGVVDDSQLPKDRFSAERLKGVDSTLKIQPAKLEDSAVYLCASSRRQGVSEAFFGQGTRLTVV.

V gene TRBV4-2 combines with J gene TRBJ1-3; TRBD1 matches at 11 bases. The CDR3 totals 16 residues. CDR1 is LGHNA, CDR2 YNFKEQ, per germline. V was clipped by 2 bases and J by 3 bases; unmatched bases: 3. The CDR3 region has the DNA TGTGCCAGCAGCCAACCCGGGACAGGGGGTGGAAACACCATATATTTT. It translates to CASSQPGTGGGNTIYF.

The gene calls are TRBV29-1 and TRBJ2-1, with 9 bases fitting TRBD1. Germline loops: CDR1 SQVTM, CDR2 ANQGSEA. This CDR3 contains 13 residues. V was clipped by 4 bases and J by 12 bases; unmatched bases: 10. The DNA of the CDR3 is TGCAGCGTTGGCTGGGACAGGGAAAGTGGGCAGTTCTTC. It encodes CSVGWDRESGQFF.

V is TRBV5-1 and J is TRBJ1-1, with D maybe TRBD1 (5 bases). Germline values: CDR1 SGHRS, CDR2 YFSETQ. This CDR3 contains 15 residues. With 4 bases removed from V and 1 base from J, the gap between germline ends came to 14 bases. The CDR3 region is CASSGLGRQNTEAFF. CDR3 sequence (DNA): TGCGCCAGCAGCGGTCTGGGACGGCAGAACACTGAAGCTTTCTTT.

This clone was detected a few times. It differs at one base from a far larger clone, so likely a read error. This rearrangement joins TRBV4-2 to TRBJ2-3; TRBD2 matches at 9 bases. The CDR3 sequence is 16 residues long. The ends lost 4 bases at V and 2 bases at J; junction bases unmatched: 7. Germline V gene data show CDR1 as LGHNA and CDR2 as YNFKEQ. The CDR3, as DNA: TGTGCCAGCAGCCCCACAGCGGGAGGTAACACAGATACGCAGTATTTT. Its translation is CASSPTAGGNTDTQYF.

The table lists this clone with a few counts. The chain is built from TRBV29-1 and TRBJ1-1; weak D call: TRBD1 (5 bases). This CDR3 region has 13 residues. V was pared by 2 bases and J by 5 bases, with 12 bases between. Germline CDR1 and CDR2: SQVTM and ANQGSEA. CDR3 loop: CSVELAGQTEAFF. CDR3 coding DNA: TGCAGCGTTGAATTGGCTGGACAAACTGAAGCTTTCTTT. Full variable domain (outside the CDR3, taken from reference TRBV29-1 and TRBJ1-1): SAVISQKPSRDICQRGTSLTIQCQVDSQVTMMFWYRQQPGQSLTLIATANQGSEATYESGFVIDKFPISRPNLTFSTLTVSNMSPEDSSIYLCSVELAGQTEAFFGQGTRLTVV.

About this clone itself: A read error may produce the germline difference seen at one junction end. This chain uses TRBV29-1 with TRBJ2-6, with no clear D. The germline V gene has CDR1 SQVTM and CDR2 ANQGSEA. The CDR3 is made up of 15 amino acids. The CDR3 nucleotides read TGCAGCGCCCAATACAGCAGCTCTGAGGCCAACGTCCTGACTTTC. This gives the protein CSAQYSSSEANVLTF.

The rearrangement links TRBV4-1 to TRBJ2-1; maybe TRBD1 (5 bases). Trimming pared 3 bases from V and 0 bases from J, leaving 12 bases between. Germline lookup yields CDR1 MGHRA and CDR2 YSYEKL. The CDR3 totals 16 residues. This CDR3 reads CASSHPKGRSYNEQFF. For the CDR3, the DNA is TGCGCCAGCAGCCACCCCAAGGGGCGCTCCTACAATGAGCAGTTCTTC.

This clone was counted a few times. The chain joins TRBV19 to TRBJ1-5; maybe TRBD1 (5 bases). The V end was cut by 5 bases, the J end by 2 bases, with 10 bases between. Germline V lookup: CDR1 LNHDA, CDR2 SQIVND (reference sequence). This CDR3 comprises 14 residues. The DNA for the CDR3 is TGTGCCAGTAGTGGCCAGGGTGGCAATCAGCCCCAGCATTTT. Protein: CASSGQGGNQPQHF.

The J gene is TRBJ2-3, the V gene TRBV2; D unresolved. The V end lost 5 bases, the J end lost 4 bases, and 13 bases lay between the germline ends. CDR3 length equals 14 residues. From germline, CDR1 is SNHLY and CDR2 FYNNEI. The CDR3 reads CASSRTLGSDTQYF. CDR3 bases: TGTGCCAGCAGTCGCACCCTAGGATCAGATACGCAGTATTTT. Together with reference TRBV2 and TRBJ2-3, the CDR3 gives the full variable domain: EPEVTQTPSHQVTQMGQEVILRCVPISNHLYFYWYRQILGQKVEFLVSFYNNEISEKSEIFDDQFSVERPDGSNFTLKIRSTKLEDSAMYFCASSRTLGSDTQYFGPGTRLTVL.

The rearrangement links TRBV19 to TRBJ1-1, with no clear D. Trimming left V 7 bases short and J 3 bases short, with 15 bases between. Germline-derived CDR1 and CDR2 are LNHDA and SQIVND (reference sequence). The CDR3 length is 14 residues. The CDR3 reads CASIPDREHTEAFF. The CDR3 bases are TGTGCCAGTATCCCCGACCGGGAGCACACTGAAGCTTTCTTT.

As concerns this clone: Within the sample, other DNA sequences also encode this same CDR3. The chain recombines TRBV5-1 with TRBJ2-5; D unresolved. V was shortened by 0 bases and J by 4 bases, with 10 bases between the two germline ends. CDR3 length: 14 residues. CDR1 and CDR2 (germline): SGHRS, YFSETQ. The CDR3 reads CASSLEGNGETQYF. In DNA form, the CDR3 reads TGCGCCAGCAGCTTGGAGGGAAATGGAGAGACCCAGTACTTC.

In its sample, this clone was seen many times. V and J are TRBV5-1 and TRBJ2-1, with a weak D call TRBD1 (5 bases). This CDR3 contains 12 residues. V gave up 6 bases and J gave up 7 bases, with 11 bases separating them. The germline gives CDR1 SGHRS, CDR2 YFSETQ. CDR3 coding DNA: TGCGCCAGCAAAGGGGCCTCAAATGAGCAGTTCTTC. Its translation is CASKGASNEQFF.

The table lists this clone with a few counts. The chain employs TRBV11-3 and TRBJ2-2; 9 nucleotides agree with TRBD2. In germline, CDR1 is SGHNT, CDR2 YENEEA. Germline trimming cut 1 base from V and 1 base from J; bases unmatched to any gene: 4. The CDR3 runs 17 residues. CDR3 coding DNA: TGTGCCAGCAGCTTAGGGCTAGCGGGACAGAACACCGGGGAGCTGTTTTTT. Translating it yields CASSLGLAGQNTGELFF.

V and J are TRBV6-5 and TRBJ2-1, with TRBD2 identical over 10 bases. The CDR3 is made up of 16 amino acids. J lost 8 bases, V lost 2 bases, and 9 bases had no gene match. Germline V CDR1 and CDR2: MNHEY, SVGAGI. The CDR3 here is CASSYRSSGSPYEQFF. CDR3 nucleotides: TGTGCCAGCAGTTACCGCTCTAGCGGGAGTCCCTATGAGCAGTTCTTC.

V is TRBV30 and J is TRBJ1-1, with 7 bases identical to TRBD1. The junction had 7 bases not matched to a gene; V was cut back by 1 base and J by 2 bases. The CDR3 extends over 15 amino acids. CDR1 GTSNPN and CDR2 SVGIG come from the germline V gene (reference sequence). The CDR3 region has the DNA TGTGCCTGGAGTGCAGGGGGTACACCTAACACTGAAGCTTTCTTT. It specifies CAWSAGGTPNTEAFF.

The chain is built from TRBV18 and TRBJ2-5; the match to TRBD2 covers 10 bases. The J segment lost 3 bases and the V segment lost 6 bases, leaving 4 bases of the junction unmatched. The length of the CDR3 is 14 residues. Germline CDR1 is KGHSH and CDR2 is LQKENI. The CDR3 reads CASSPTSGEETQYF. CDR3 nucleotide sequence: TGTGCCAGCTCGCCTACTAGCGGGGAAGAGACCCAGTACTTC.

CDR3 region: CAWSVLLDRGRGELFF. The CDR3 DNA sequence: TGTGCCTGGAGTGTATTGCTGGACAGGGGTCGCGGGGAGCTGTTTTTT. The V and J genes are TRBV30 and TRBJ2-2; 9 nucleotides match TRBD1. The CDR3 is 16 amino acids. Per germline, CDR1 GTSNPN and CDR2 SVGIG (reference sequence). Germline trimming cut 0 bases from V and 7 bases from J; bases unmatched to any gene: 9.

The chain has TRBV9 and TRBJ1-6; no firm D call. Germline CDR1 is SGDLS and CDR2 is YYNGEE. The CDR3 contains 12 residues. V dropped 0 bases and J dropped 9 bases, with 4 bases sitting between them. As DNA, the CDR3 is TGTGCCAGCAGCGTAGCTGGTTCACCCCTCCACTTT. Amino acids: CASSVAGSPLHF.

This clone was picked up a small number of times. The chain couples TRBV29-1 to TRBJ2-5; no firm D call. Germline values: CDR1 SQVTM, CDR2 ANQGSEA. This CDR3 contains 15 residues. V gave up 3 bases and J gave up 0 bases, with 14 bases separating them. CDR3 protein: CSVEYSTAYQETQYF. The CDR3 DNA reads TGCAGCGTTGAGTATAGTACGGCGTACCAAGAGACCCAGTACTTC.

The CDR3 coding sequence is TGTGCCAGCAGTAGAGCCGGAACAGGGAAAAACGAGCAGTACTTC. Its protein is CASSRAGTGKNEQYF. The chain employs TRBV27 and TRBJ2-7, with a possible D match to TRBD1 (6 bases). The V gene lost 5 bases and the J gene lost 5 bases, with 19 bases spanning the gap. The germline gives CDR1 MNHEY, CDR2 SMNVEV (reference sequence). This CDR3 comprises 15 residues.